The 8 T cell receptor beta chains below all came from one sample that was sequenced in a study of graft-versus-host responses after intestinal transplantation. Their target antigens are unknown. Assay used: immunoSEQ multiplex PCR; TCRdb lists only in-frame clones, some missing. The data show around 100,000 clones, about 90% seen once. Sample: unstimulated CD4+ T cells sorted from spleen or lymph node cells, taken before transplant. Every receptor here comes from a human donor who was the organ donor for an intestinal transplant.

V usage is TRBV25-1 and J usage is TRBJ2-7; D might be TRBD1 (6 bases). Germline V CDR1 and CDR2: MGHDK, SYGVNS. V was shortened by 1 base and J by 3 bases, with 19 bases between the two germline ends. CDR3 size: 17 residues. Here the CDR3 DNA reads TGTGCCAGCAGTGAATGGCTGACAGGTCCCCAGGGCTACGAGCAGTACTTC. Its protein is CASSEWLTGPQGYEQYF.

This chain connects TRBV5-1 to TRBJ1-1, with D hard to call. Germline CDR1 and CDR2: SGHRS and YFSETQ. V lost 0 bases, J lost 0 bases, and 9 bases lay in between. The CDR3 extends over 15 amino acids. Written as DNA, the CDR3 is TGCGCCAGCAGCTTGGACGCCGGCATGAACACTGAAGCTTTCTTT. It codes for CASSLDAGMNTEAFF.

J is TRBJ1-1 and V is TRBV30; no firm D call. Germline values: CDR1 GTSNPN, CDR2 SVGIG (reference sequence). Deletions cut 2 bases from V and 4 bases from J, with 5 bases between. This CDR3 is built from 11 residues. The CDR3 spells CAWSSFTEAFF. CDR3 DNA sequence: TGTGCCTGGAGTTCCTTCACTGAAGCTTTCTTT.

This chain joins TRBV19 and TRBJ1-5; D gene unclear. Trimming took off 6 bases at V and 1 base at J, with 19 bases between the two ends. This CDR3 is 17 amino acids long. Per the germline V gene, CDR1 is LNHDA and CDR2 is SQIVND (reference sequence). This CDR3 reads CASSPLPNSPSNQPQHF. For the CDR3, the DNA is TGTGCCAGTAGCCCGCTCCCGAACAGCCCCAGCAATCAGCCCCAGCATTTT. Full variable domain (missing parts from reference TRBV19 and TRBJ1-5): DGGITQSPKYLFRKEGQNVTLSCEQNLNHDAMYWYRQDPGQGLRLIYYSQIVNDFQKGDIAEGYSVSREKKESFPLTVTSAQKNPTAFYLCASSPLPNSPSNQPQHFGDGTRLSIL.

The chain links TRBV7-3 to TRBJ2-3, with 10 bases aligning to TRBD2. The junction had 1 base not matched to a gene; V was cut back by 5 bases and J by 5 bases. The CDR3 length is 13 residues. Germline V gene sequence: CDR1 SGHTA, CDR2 FQGTGA. CDR3 sequence (DNA): TGTGCCAGCAGCCGGACTAGCGGAGATACGCAGTATTTT. Protein: CASSRTSGDTQYF.

V gene TRBV7-2 combines with J gene TRBJ2-2; D unresolved. CDR1 is SGHTA and CDR2 is FQGNSA in the germline V gene. The CDR3 is 14 amino acids. Trimming pared 4 bases from V and 0 bases from J, leaving 6 bases between. The DNA of the CDR3 is TGTGCCAGCAGCTATTCGGCGAACACCGGGGAGCTGTTTTTT. Amino acids: CASSYSANTGELFF.

The chain links TRBV7-2 to TRBJ2-6, with D possibly TRBD1 on 5 matching bases. The CDR3 is made up of 14 amino acids. Trimming pared 5 bases from V and 2 bases from J, leaving 7 bases between. Germline lookup yields CDR1 SGHTA and CDR2 FQGNSA. The CDR3: CASSPGTGANVLTF. CDR3 bases: TGTGCCAGCAGCCCAGGGACTGGGGCCAACGTCCTGACTTTC.

This chain uses TRBV30 with TRBJ1-3; maybe TRBD1 (5 bases). CDR3 length: 14 amino acids. The V gene's germline CDR1 is GTSNPN and CDR2 SVGIG (reference sequence). Trimming stripped 2 bases from V and 0 bases from J, with 8 bases between. The CDR3 coding sequence is TGTGCCTGGAGTTACAGGACCTCTGGAAACACCATATATTTT. This translates into CAWSYRTSGNTIYF.